The 10 T cell receptor beta chains below come from one sample, sequenced in a study of T cell repertoires in cytomegalovirus infection. No cognate antigen is known for these TCRs. TCRdb recomputed calls from the reads with MiXCR, one row per CDR3 protein. The data hold 830,000 or so distinct CDR3 sequences, with approximately 29% observed a single time. This material consisted of cultured CD8+ T cells from PBMCs, taken from culture after CMV antigen stimulation. The receptor source for this set is a human donor in good health (CMV status not recorded). Some clones in this sample may be carry-over from other donors' samples.

This clonotype was seen more than once but under ten times. The chain carries TRBV27 and TRBJ1-2, with a tentative D call TRBD1 (5 bases). This CDR3 is 13 amino acids long. CDR1 is MNHEY, CDR2 SMNVEV, per germline (reference sequence). Trimming pared 3 bases from V and 5 bases from J, leaving 10 bases between. The CDR3 is CASSFPEGYGYTF. CDR3 nucleotide sequence: TGTGCCAGCAGTTTCCCGGAGGGGTATGGCTACACCTTC.

J is TRBJ2-3 and V is TRBV9; 7 bases are a match to TRBD1. CDR3 length equals 15 residues. V was clipped by 1 base and J by 7 bases; unmatched bases: 9. Looked up from germline, CDR1 is SGDLS and CDR2 is YYNGEE. The CDR3 sequence is CASSVSRRGLNTQYF. CDR3 DNA sequence: TGTGCCAGCAGCGTATCTAGAAGGGGGCTGAATACGCAGTATTTT.

This clonotype appeared a few times. The J gene is TRBJ1-2, the V gene TRBV12-3 or TRBV12-4; possibly TRBD1 for D (6 bases). The CDR3 is 15 amino acids. The V and J ends lost 4 bases and 8 bases respectively, with 20 bases between them. CDR3 sequence reads: CASSSTGSHGIGYTF. The CDR3 DNA sequence: TGTGCCAGCAGTTCAACAGGGAGTCACGGAATAGGCTACACCTTC.

V gene TRBV7-2 combines with J gene TRBJ2-1; 11 nucleotides agree with TRBD2. CDR3 length: 16 residues. The V segment lost 4 bases and the J segment 6 bases; nucleotides outside the gene matches: 8. The germline V gene has CDR1 SGHTA and CDR2 FQGNSA. CDR3 bases: TGTGCCAGCAGCTCCCATGGGACTAGCGGAGTCAATGAGCAGTTCTTC. Its translation: CASSSHGTSGVNEQFF.

With respect to this clonotype: With a much larger clone just one base away, this may be a read error. Without the conserved terminal phenylalanine or tryptophan, this CDR3 likely stems from a read error. The genes are TRBV7-2 and TRBJ1-6, with D possibly being TRBD1 (5 bases). This CDR3 spans 16 amino acids. V was shortened by 5 bases and J by 3 bases, with 14 bases between the two germline ends. Germline lookup yields CDR1 SGHTA and CDR2 FQGNSA. The CDR3: CASSPGYRLYNSPLHS. The CDR3 DNA is TGTGCCAGCAGCCCTGGTTACAGGCTCTATAATTCACCCCTCCACTCT.

A note on this clonotype: A much larger clone differs from this one at a single base, so this may be a read error. The chain combines TRBV7-6 with TRBJ2-3; D remains ambiguous. This CDR3 is 15 amino acids long. The V end was cut by 2 bases, the J end by 5 bases, with 14 bases between. Germline CDR1 SGHVS, CDR2 FNYEAQ. The CDR3 DNA sequence: TGTGCCAGCAGCTTAAGTGTGCTCGCGATAGATACGCAGTATTTT. Translated, it gives CASSLSVLAIDTQYF.

The J gene is TRBJ2-5, the V gene TRBV18; the D gene could be TRBD1 or TRBD2 (6 bases each). V dropped 1 base and J dropped 5 bases, with 11 bases sitting between them. CDR1 and CDR2 from the germline V gene are KGHSH and LQKENI. This CDR3 comprises 14 residues. The chain's CDR3 is CASSPRFGGETQYF. The CDR3 coding sequence is TGTGCCAGCTCACCACGATTCGGGGGCGAGACCCAGTACTTC.

The chain joins TRBV7-9 to TRBJ1-5, with unresolved D. Germline CDR1 SEHNR, CDR2 FQNEAQ (reference sequence). The CDR3 runs 12 residues. V lost 3 bases, J lost 5 bases, and 5 bases lay in between. CDR3 DNA: TGTGCCAGCAGCTTCCAGGATCAGCCCCAGCATTTT. Its protein product is CASSFQDQPQHF.

Only a few counts were recorded for this clonotype. The chain links TRBV28 to TRBJ2-3; D is perhaps TRBD2 (5 bases). This CDR3 comprises 15 residues. Germline loops: CDR1 MDHEN, CDR2 SYDVKM. Trimming took off 6 bases at V and 5 bases at J, with 18 bases between the two ends. The CDR3 DNA sequence: TGTGCCAGCAGCCCACCCCTTGACTACCTAGATACGCAGTATTTT. This codes for CASSPPLDYLDTQYF.

This clonotype was seen a handful of times. The J gene is TRBJ2-2, the V gene TRBV13, with a tentative D call TRBD1 (6 bases). Germline values: CDR1 PRHDT, CDR2 FYEKMQ (reference sequence). The CDR3 has 15 residues. With 6 bases removed from V and 1 base from J, the gap between germline ends came to 12 bases. The CDR3 DNA follows: TGTGCCAGCAGGATAACAGGGTGGAACACCGGGGAGCTGTTTTTT. Amino acid sequence: CASRITGWNTGELFF.